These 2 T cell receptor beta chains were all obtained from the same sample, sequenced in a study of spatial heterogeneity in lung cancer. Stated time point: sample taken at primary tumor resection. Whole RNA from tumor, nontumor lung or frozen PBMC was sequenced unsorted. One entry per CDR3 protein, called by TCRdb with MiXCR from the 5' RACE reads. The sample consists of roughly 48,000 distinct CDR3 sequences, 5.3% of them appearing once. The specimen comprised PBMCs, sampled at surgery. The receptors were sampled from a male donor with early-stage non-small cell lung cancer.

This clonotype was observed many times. The CDR3 sequence is CASSEVRGHGKLFF. CDR3 bases: TGTGCCAGCAGTGAAGTCAGGGGGCATGGAAAACTGTTTTTT. The chain has TRBV6-1 and TRBJ1-4; 8 bases match TRBD1. V shed 1 base and J 10 bases; nucleotides not matched to a gene: 5. The CDR3 extends over 14 amino acids. Per germline, CDR1 MNHNS and CDR2 SASEGT.

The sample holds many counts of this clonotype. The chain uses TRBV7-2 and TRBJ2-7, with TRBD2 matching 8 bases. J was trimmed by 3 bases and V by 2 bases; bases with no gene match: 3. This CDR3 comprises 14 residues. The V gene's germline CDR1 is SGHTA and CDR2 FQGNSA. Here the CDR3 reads CASSLSGTSYEQYF. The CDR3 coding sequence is TGTGCCAGCAGCTTATCCGGGACTAGCTACGAGCAGTACTTC.